The clone carrying this T cell receptor (beta chain) was detected ten times or more. Preparation of the TCRbeta library used unique molecular identifiers. TCRdb processed the PCR reads anew with MiXCR; each CDR3 protein has one entry. The sample lists 600,000 to 800,000 distinct CDR3 sequences, about an eighth seen once, with 0.79% in the top ten. This sample is part of a study of T-cell reconstitution after alpha-beta-depleted transplantation in children. The CDR3 loop spans 15 amino acids. Germline lookup yields CDR1 SEHNR and CDR2 FQNEAQ (reference sequence). V lost 5 bases and J 9 bases, leaving 17 bases between the germline ends.

The sequencing used PBMCs, collected before TCRalphabeta/CD19-depleted stem cell transplant. V and J are TRBV7-9 and TRBJ1-6, with unresolved D. The TCR was taken from a girl aged 2 to 10 with congenital amegakaryocytic thrombocytopenia, due to receive a stem cell transplant. This CDR3 reads CASSTQGSQLSPLHF. The CDR3 nucleotides are TGTGCCAGCAGCACCCAAGGTAGCCAGCTTTCACCCCTCCACTTT.